The 8 T cell receptor beta chains below all came from one sample that was sequenced in a study of OX40 agonist ivuxolimab in advanced cancers. Library construction relied on the immunoSEQ multiplex PCR assay. This immuneACCESS table, as held by TCRdb, lists in-frame sequences with V and J called but not all clones. Of the missing ones, under half trace to an unresolved V gene in checked studies; the others have no known cause. The sample has fewer than 70,000 clones on record, 77% of them singletons. Jointly, the top ten make up about 6% of the sample. The sequenced sample was CD4+ or CD8+ T cells sorted from blood, obtained in a trial of the OX40 agonist ivuxolimab. These TCRs come from an adult with an advanced solid tumor such as melanoma, head and neck, liver or kidney cancer.

This clone appeared once. J is TRBJ2-3 and V is TRBV7-3, with TRBD2 matching 8 bases. Trimming at V came to 2 bases and at J to 3 bases, leaving 4 bases not matched to a gene. Germline CDR1 SGHTA, CDR2 FQGTGA. CDR3 length: 15 amino acids. CDR3 region: CASSLGAGETDTQYF. The CDR3 region has the DNA TGTGCCAGCAGCTTAGGAGCGGGAGAAACAGATACGCAGTATTTT.

This clone was seen once. The genes are TRBV6-6 and TRBJ1-4, with a tentative D call TRBD1 (6 bases). Germline CDR1 is MNHNY and CDR2 is SVGAGI (reference sequence). The CDR3 length is 15 residues. V was shortened by 1 base and J by 5 bases, with 11 bases between the two germline ends. CDR3 sequence reads: CASSYLGQGNEKLFF. The CDR3 DNA is TGTGCCAGCAGTTACTTGGGACAAGGGAATGAAAAACTGTTTTTT.

CDR3 DNA: TGTGCCAGCAGCTTAGGGGGACCCGAGGGGGAAAAACTGTTTTTT. Translating gives CASSLGGPEGEKLFF. This chain connects TRBV7-9 to TRBJ1-4; TRBD1 might be the D (5 bases). The CDR3 covers 15 residues. Looked up from germline, CDR1 is SEHNR and CDR2 is FQNEAQ (reference sequence). V was clipped by 1 base and J by 8 bases, with 14 bases between them.

The V and J genes are TRBV7-8 and TRBJ1-4; TRBD1 aligns across 9 bases. From germline, CDR1 is SGHVS and CDR2 FQNEAQ. This CDR3 comprises 14 residues. V shed 5 bases and J 4 bases; nucleotides not matched to a gene: 2. In nucleotides, the CDR3 is TGTGCCAGCAGCCGGACAGGGGTTAATGAAAAACTGTTTTTT. Residues: CASSRTGVNEKLFF.

The V call is TRBV11-3, the J call TRBJ2-1; D call uncertain. The V end lost 1 base, the J end lost 3 bases, and 10 bases lay between the germline ends. The germline V gene has CDR1 SGHNT and CDR2 YENEEA. The CDR3 has 15 residues. The CDR3 coding sequence is TGTGCCAGCAGCTTAGGTATGGACGGCTACAATGAGCAGTTCTTC. Translation gives CASSLGMDGYNEQFF.

This clone was counted only a few times. The chain couples TRBV29-1 to TRBJ2-7; D is tentatively TRBD1 or TRBD2 (5 bases each). The CDR3 totals 12 residues. The ends were cut back, 4 bases at V and 2 bases at J, with 9 bases in the middle. Looked up from germline, CDR1 is SQVTM and CDR2 is ANQGSEA. CDR3: CSVVEGTYEQYF. The CDR3 nucleotides are TGCAGCGTTGTTGAGGGGACCTACGAGCAGTACTTC.

This clone was seen only once. V is TRBV7-8 and J is TRBJ2-7; TRBD1 matches at 8 bases. Germline loops: CDR1 SGHVS, CDR2 FQNEAQ. The V and J ends lost 2 bases and 4 bases, in that order; junction bases with no gene match: 16. The CDR3 covers 18 residues. CDR3 sequence reads: CASSLRDRSLTVGYEQYF. The CDR3 coding sequence is TGTGCCAGCAGCTTAAGGGACAGGTCCTTGACTGTGGGGTACGAGCAGTACTTC.

The rearrangement links TRBV18 to TRBJ2-7, with D possibly TRBD1 on 6 matching bases. The germline gives CDR1 KGHSH, CDR2 LQKENI. V was pared by 6 bases and J by 5 bases, with 17 bases between. This CDR3 contains 14 residues. The CDR3 DNA reads TGTGCCAGCTCTCTACGACAGGTATGGGACGAGCAGTACTTC. Translation: CASSLRQVWDEQYF.